Each of the 9 T cell receptor beta chains below was sequenced from the same sample in a study of shared clonotypes between healthy human individuals. The protocol was immunoSEQ multiplex PCR, while the TCRdb copy is restricted to in-frame clones and leaves out a portion. The sample holds 1.6 million or so clones, 98% seen once. Sequencing used naive CD4+ T cells sorted from blood. Subset here: CD45RA+ positively selected. Every receptor here comes from a man aged 30-40 years in good health.

The chain carries TRBV5-1 and TRBJ2-7; TRBD2 aligns across 13 bases. This CDR3 contains 14 residues. Looked up from germline, CDR1 is SGHRS and CDR2 is YFSETQ. V shed 5 bases, J shed 5 bases, and the junction held 4 bases outside the gene matches. CDR3 nucleotides: TGCGCCAGCAGGAGGACTAGCGGGAGTGACGAGCAGTACTTC. It is translated as CASRRTSGSDEQYF. Combining the CDR3 with reference TRBV5-1 and TRBJ2-7 gives the whole variable domain KAGVTQTPRYLIKTRGQQVTLSCSPISGHRSVSWYQQTPGQGLQFLFEYFSETQRNKGNFPGRFSGRQFSNSRSEMNVSTLELGDSALYLCASRRTSGSDEQYFGPGTRLTVT.

The chain couples TRBV9 to TRBJ2-7; 7 nucleotides align to TRBD2. Trimming took 3 bases from V and 0 from J; bases not matched to a gene: 3. Germline V gene lookup returns CDR1 SGDLS and CDR2 YYNGEE. This CDR3 contains 14 residues. The CDR3: CASSARTSSYEQYF. CDR3 coding DNA: TGTGCCAGCAGCGCTCGGACTAGCTCCTACGAGCAGTACTTC.

The chain uses TRBV10-1 and TRBJ2-1, with 10 bases identical to TRBD2. The CDR3 contains 16 residues. CDR1 is WNHNN, CDR2 SYGVQD, per germline (reference sequence). After removal of 5 bases from V and 2 bases from J, the junction contained 6 bases not matched to a gene. The CDR3, as DNA: TGCGCCAGCAGTACCTTAGCGGGGGGCCCCTACAATGAGCAGTTCTTC. It translates to CASSTLAGGPYNEQFF.

V gene TRBV18 combines with J gene TRBJ2-5; D remains ambiguous. Trimming stripped 3 bases from V and 4 bases from J, with 12 bases between. CDR3 length: 14 residues. CDR1 is KGHSH, CDR2 LQKENI, per germline. The CDR3 DNA follows: TGTGCCAGCTCACCGTTGCCGGGTTTAGAGACCCAGTACTTC. Residues: CASSPLPGLETQYF.

The rearrangement uses TRBV5-4 and TRBJ1-2; no reliable D call. Between the trimmed V and J ends, which lost 3 bases and 1 base, there was a span of 10 bases. Germline assignment: CDR1 SGHNT and CDR2 YYREEE (reference sequence). The length of the CDR3 is 14 residues. CDR3 in DNA: TGTGCCAGCAGCTCGCAGTGGGATAACTATGGCTACACCTTC. Translating it yields CASSSQWDNYGYTF.

The V gene is TRBV2, the J gene TRBJ1-2, with D unresolved. CDR1 is SNHLY, CDR2 FYNNEI, per germline. This CDR3 is 11 amino acids long. The V gene lost 8 bases and the J gene lost 4 bases, with 8 bases spanning the gap. The CDR3 nucleotides are TGTGCCAGCCGGGGAAGCTATGGCTACACCTTC. Translated: CASRGSYGYTF. The full variable domain, its missing parts supplied by reference TRBV2 and TRBJ1-2, is EPEVTQTPSHQVTQMGQEVILRCVPISNHLYFYWYRQILGQKVEFLVSFYNNEISEKSEIFDDQFSVERPDGSNFTLKIRSTKLEDSAMYFCASRGSYGYTFGSGTRLTVV.

The chain carries TRBV5-1 and TRBJ2-1; a possible D gene is TRBD1 (8 bases). Germline CDR1 reads SGHRS; CDR2 reads YFSETQ. V was clipped by 0 bases and J by 13 bases, with 14 bases between them. CDR3 length: 13 amino acids. The CDR3, as DNA: TGCGCCAGCAGCTTGGGGGAGGGGACAGGACAGTTCTTC. Amino acid sequence: CASSLGEGTGQFF.

The chain is built from TRBV2 and TRBJ2-2; TRBD2 might be the D (6 bases). CDR3 length: 15 amino acids. The germline gives CDR1 SNHLY, CDR2 FYNNEI. Deletions cut 1 base from V and 6 bases from J, with 12 bases between. CDR3 sequence (DNA): TGTGCCAGCAGTGAAGGGGGGATAGCGGCCGGGGAGCTGTTTTTT. This encodes CASSEGGIAAGELFF.

This chain joins TRBV15 and TRBJ1-2, with D possibly being TRBD1 (6 bases). Germline-derived CDR1 and CDR2 are LNHNV and YYDKDF (reference sequence). Trimming removed 8 bases from V and 4 bases from J, with 14 bases in between. The CDR3 totals 13 residues. The CDR3 region is CATRLGHRYGYTF. The CDR3 bases are TGTGCCACCCGCCTGGGACACCGCTATGGCTACACCTTC.